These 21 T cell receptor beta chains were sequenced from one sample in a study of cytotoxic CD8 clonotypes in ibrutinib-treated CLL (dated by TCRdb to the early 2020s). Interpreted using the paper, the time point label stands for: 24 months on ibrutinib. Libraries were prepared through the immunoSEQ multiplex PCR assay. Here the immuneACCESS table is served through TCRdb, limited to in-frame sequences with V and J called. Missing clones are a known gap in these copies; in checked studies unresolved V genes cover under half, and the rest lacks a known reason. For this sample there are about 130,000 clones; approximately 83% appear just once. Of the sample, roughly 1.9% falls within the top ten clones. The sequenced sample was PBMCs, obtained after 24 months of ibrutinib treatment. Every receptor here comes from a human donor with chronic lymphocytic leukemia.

The CDR3 DNA sequence: TGTGCCAGCAGTTCCCTCCCGCAGGGATCGGTTTTTCTTCGCTACACCTTC. Amino acid sequence: CASSSLPQGSVFLRYTF. This chain joins TRBV28 and TRBJ1-2; tentative D call: TRBD1 (5 bases). The CDR3 covers 17 residues. V was trimmed by 4 bases and J by 9 bases, leaving 27 bases between them. CDR1 and CDR2 (germline): MDHEN, SYDVKM.

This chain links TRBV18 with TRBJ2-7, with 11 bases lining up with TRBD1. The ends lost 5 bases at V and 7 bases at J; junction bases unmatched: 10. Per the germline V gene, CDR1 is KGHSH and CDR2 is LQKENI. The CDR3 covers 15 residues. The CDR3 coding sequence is TGTGCCAGCTCATCACTTCCGGGACAGGGGGTAGAGCAGTACTTC. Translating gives CASSSLPGQGVEQYF.

CDR3 region: CASSAGLSYEQYF. The CDR3, as DNA: TGTGCCAGCAGCGCCGGCCTCTCCTACGAGCAGTACTTC. The chain recombines TRBV7-3 with TRBJ2-7; D remains unclear. V was clipped by 5 bases and J by 0 bases, with 8 bases between them. Germline values: CDR1 SGHTA, CDR2 FQGTGA. The CDR3 is 13 amino acids.

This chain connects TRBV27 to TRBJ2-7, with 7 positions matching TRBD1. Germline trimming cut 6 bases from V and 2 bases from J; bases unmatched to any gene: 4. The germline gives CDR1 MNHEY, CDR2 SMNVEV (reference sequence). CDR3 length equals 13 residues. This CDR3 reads CASSYDRAYEQYF. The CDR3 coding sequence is TGTGCCAGCAGCTACGACAGGGCCTACGAGCAGTACTTC.

The CDR3 sequence is CAATSNYNEQFF. CDR3 DNA: TGTGCCGCCACCTCTAACTACAATGAGCAGTTCTTC. The V and J genes are TRBV7-2 and TRBJ2-1; D not certain. Germline V gene data show CDR1 as SGHTA and CDR2 as FQGNSA. V was clipped by 11 bases and J by 3 bases, with 11 bases between them. The CDR3 totals 12 residues.

The CDR3 protein is CASSSSRDRSYTGELFF. The CDR3 DNA reads as TGTGCCAGCAGTTCCTCCCGGGACAGGTCCTACACCGGGGAGCTGTTTTTT. The V and J genes are TRBV28 and TRBJ2-2, with TRBD1 matching 8 bases. The ends lost 4 bases at V and 3 bases at J; junction bases unmatched: 10. This CDR3 has 17 residues. Germline assignment: CDR1 MDHEN and CDR2 SYDVKM.

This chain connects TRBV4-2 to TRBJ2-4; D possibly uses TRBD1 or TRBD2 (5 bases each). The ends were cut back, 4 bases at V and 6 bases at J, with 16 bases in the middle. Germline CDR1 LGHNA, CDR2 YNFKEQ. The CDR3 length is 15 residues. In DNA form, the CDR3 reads TGTGCCAGCAGCCTCTCCCCGGGGCTAGCAAACATTCAGTACTTC. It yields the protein CASSLSPGLANIQYF.

The CDR3 DNA reads TGTGCCAGCAGCTTGGTCACAGATACGCAGTATTTT. This translates into CASSLVTDTQYF. The gene calls are TRBV5-6 and TRBJ2-3, with D uncertain. V was cut by 0 bases and J by 2 bases, with 1 base left in between. The CDR3 spans 12 residues. In germline, CDR1 is SGHDT, CDR2 YYEEEE. The full variable domain, in which reference TRBV5-6 and TRBJ2-3 provide the parts outside the CDR3, is DAGVTQSPTHLIKTRGQQVTLRCSPKSGHDTVSWYQQALGQGPQFIFQYYEEEERQRGNFPDRFSGHQFPNYSSELNVNALLLGDSALYLCASSLVTDTQYFGPGTRLTVL.

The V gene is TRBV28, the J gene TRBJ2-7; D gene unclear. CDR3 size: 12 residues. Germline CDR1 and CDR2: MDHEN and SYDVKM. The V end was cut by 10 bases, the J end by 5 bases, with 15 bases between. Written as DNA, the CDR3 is TGTGCCACCACTCAAGGTGGGGACGAGCAGTACTTC. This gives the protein CATTQGGDEQYF.

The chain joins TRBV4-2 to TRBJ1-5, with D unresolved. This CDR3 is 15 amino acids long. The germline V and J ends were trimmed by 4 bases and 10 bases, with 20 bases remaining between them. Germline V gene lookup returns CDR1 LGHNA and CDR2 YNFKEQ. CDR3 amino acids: CASSLKLGSMGPQHF. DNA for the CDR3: TGTGCCAGCAGCCTTAAGTTGGGGAGTATGGGACCCCAGCATTTT.

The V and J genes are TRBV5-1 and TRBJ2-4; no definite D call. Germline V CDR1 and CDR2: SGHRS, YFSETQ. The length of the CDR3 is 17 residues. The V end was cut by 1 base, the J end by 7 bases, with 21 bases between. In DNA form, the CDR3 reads TGCGCCAGCAGCTTGTCCCCGGGCACCCTGGCCAGGAACATTCAGTACTTC. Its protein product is CASSLSPGTLARNIQYF.

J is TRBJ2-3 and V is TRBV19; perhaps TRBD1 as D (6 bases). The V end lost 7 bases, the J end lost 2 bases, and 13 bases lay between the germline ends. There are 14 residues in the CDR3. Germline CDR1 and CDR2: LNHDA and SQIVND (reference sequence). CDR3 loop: CASKGERITDTQYF. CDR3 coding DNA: TGTGCCAGTAAGGGGGAGCGGATCACAGATACGCAGTATTTT. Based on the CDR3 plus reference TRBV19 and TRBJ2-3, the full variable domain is DGGITQSPKYLFRKEGQNVTLSCEQNLNHDAMYWYRQDPGQGLRLIYYSQIVNDFQKGDIAEGYSVSREKKESFPLTVTSAQKNPTAFYLCASKGERITDTQYFGPGTRLTVL.

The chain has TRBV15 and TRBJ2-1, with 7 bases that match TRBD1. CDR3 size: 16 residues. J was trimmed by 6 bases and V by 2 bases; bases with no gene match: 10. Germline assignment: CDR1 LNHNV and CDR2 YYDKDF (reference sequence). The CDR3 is CATSRLLDRLPNEQFF. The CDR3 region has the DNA TGTGCCACCAGCAGACTTCTGGACAGGTTGCCCAATGAGCAGTTCTTC. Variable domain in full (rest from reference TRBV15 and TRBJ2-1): DAMVIQNPRYQVTQFGKPVTLSCSQTLNHNVMYWYQQKSSQAPKLLFHYYDKDFNNEADTPDNFQSRRPNTSFCFLDIRSPGLGDTAMYLCATSRLLDRLPNEQFFGPGTRLTVL.

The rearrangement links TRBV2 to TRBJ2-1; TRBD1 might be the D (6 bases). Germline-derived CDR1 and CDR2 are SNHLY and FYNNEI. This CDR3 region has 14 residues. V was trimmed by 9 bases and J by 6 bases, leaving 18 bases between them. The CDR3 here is CASKGGINVNEQFF. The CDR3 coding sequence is TGTGCCAGTAAAGGGGGTATCAACGTCAATGAGCAGTTCTTC.

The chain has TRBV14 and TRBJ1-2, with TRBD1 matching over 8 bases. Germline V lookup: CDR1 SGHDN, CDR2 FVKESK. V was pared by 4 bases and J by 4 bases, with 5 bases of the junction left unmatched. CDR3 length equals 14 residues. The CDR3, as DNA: TGTGCCAGCAGCCTGACAGGGGCCCTCTATGGCTACACCTTC. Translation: CASSLTGALYGYTF.

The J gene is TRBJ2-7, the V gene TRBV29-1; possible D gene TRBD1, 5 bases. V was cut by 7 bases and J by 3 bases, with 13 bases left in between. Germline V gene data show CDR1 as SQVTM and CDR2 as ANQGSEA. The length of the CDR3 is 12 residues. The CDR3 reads CSATTDFYEQYF. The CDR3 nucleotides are TGCAGCGCCACGACAGATTTCTACGAGCAGTACTTC.

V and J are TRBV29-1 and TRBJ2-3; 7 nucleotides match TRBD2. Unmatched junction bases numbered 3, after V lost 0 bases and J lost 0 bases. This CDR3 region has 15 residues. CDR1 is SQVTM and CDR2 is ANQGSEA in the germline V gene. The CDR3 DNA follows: TGCAGCGTTGAAGAACGCGGGAGTAGCACAGATACGCAGTATTTT. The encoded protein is CSVEERGSSTDTQYF.

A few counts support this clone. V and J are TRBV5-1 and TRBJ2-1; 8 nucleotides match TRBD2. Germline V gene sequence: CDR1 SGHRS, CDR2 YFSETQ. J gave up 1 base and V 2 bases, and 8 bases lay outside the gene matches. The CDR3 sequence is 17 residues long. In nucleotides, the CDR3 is TGCGCCAGCAGCTTAGTGGCGGGAGGTAGGTCCTACAATGAGCAGTTCTTC. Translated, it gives CASSLVAGGRSYNEQFF.

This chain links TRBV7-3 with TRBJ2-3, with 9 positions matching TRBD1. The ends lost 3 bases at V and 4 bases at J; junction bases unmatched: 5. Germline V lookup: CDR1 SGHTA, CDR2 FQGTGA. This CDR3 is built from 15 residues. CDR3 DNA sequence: TGTGCCAGCAGCTTGACAGGGGGTCCAGCAGATACGCAGTATTTT. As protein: CASSLTGGPADTQYF.

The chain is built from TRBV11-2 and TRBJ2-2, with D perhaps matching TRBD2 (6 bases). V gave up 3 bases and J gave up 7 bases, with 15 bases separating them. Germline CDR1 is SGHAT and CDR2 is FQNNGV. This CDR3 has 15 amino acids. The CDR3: CASSFRQDGSGELFF. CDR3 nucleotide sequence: TGTGCCAGCAGCTTTCGGCAGGACGGGAGCGGGGAGCTGTTTTTT.

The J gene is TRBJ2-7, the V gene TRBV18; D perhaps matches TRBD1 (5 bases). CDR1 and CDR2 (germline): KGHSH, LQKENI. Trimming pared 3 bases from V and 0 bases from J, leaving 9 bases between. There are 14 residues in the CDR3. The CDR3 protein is CASSPRTPSYEQYF. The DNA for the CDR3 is TGTGCCAGCTCACCTCGGACACCCTCCTACGAGCAGTACTTC.